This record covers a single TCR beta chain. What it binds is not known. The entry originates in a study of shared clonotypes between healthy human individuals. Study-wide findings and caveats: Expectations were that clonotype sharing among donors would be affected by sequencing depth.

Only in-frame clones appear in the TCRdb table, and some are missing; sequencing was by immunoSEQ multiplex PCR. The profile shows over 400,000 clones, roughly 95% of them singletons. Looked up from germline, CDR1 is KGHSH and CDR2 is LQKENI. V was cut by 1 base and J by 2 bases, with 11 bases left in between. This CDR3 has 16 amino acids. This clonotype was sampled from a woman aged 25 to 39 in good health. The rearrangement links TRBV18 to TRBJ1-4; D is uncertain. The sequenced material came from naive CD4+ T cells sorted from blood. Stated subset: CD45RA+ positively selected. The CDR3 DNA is TGTGCCAGCTCACCACAACTCACGGCGACTAATGAAAAACTGTTTTTT. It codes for CASSPQLTATNEKLFF.